A selection of T cell receptor beta chains follows, all from one sample in a study of cytomegalovirus exposure and HLA in healthy donors. Some clones are missing from TCRdb's copy, which holds only in-frame ones; the method was immunoSEQ multiplex PCR. In the table there are about 100,000 clones, around 81% of which are singletons. Sequencing input: PBMCs. Every receptor here comes from a woman in her 70s in good health and CMV-seropositive. Both conserved end residues are part of each CDR3. Fields, in order: J gene, V gene, D gene, clone size, CDR3 DNA, CDR3 protein. The D gene is left open where the match is weak. Size is stated for part of the rows, as once, few or many counts, or as a class when the clone is expanded.

>TRBJ1-5|TRBV18|NA|NA
TGTGCCAGCTCACCAACTGGGCCGGACTATAGCAATCAGCCCCAGCATTTT
CASSPTGPDYSNQPQHF
>TRBJ2-1|TRBV5-1|NA|NA
TGCGCCAGCAGCTTGATGGGTCTCGGCGGGATATCTGGTGAGCAGTTCTTC
CASSLMGLGGISGEQFF
>TRBJ1-4|TRBV4-2|NA|few
TGTGCCAGCAGCCTATGGGGGGCAACTAATGAAAAACTGTTTTTT
CASSLWGATNEKLFF
>TRBJ2-3|TRBV6-6|NA|NA
TGTGCCAGCAGTTCCGGACAATGGTTGGGAGATACGCAGTATTTT
CASSSGQWLGDTQYF
>TRBJ2-7|TRBV7-2|TRBD2|NA
TGTGCCAGCAGCCAGACCGGGACTAGCGGTTACGAGCAGTACTTC
CASSQTGTSGYEQYF
>TRBJ2-1|TRBV7-3|TRBD1|NA
TGTGCCAGCAGCTTGAAACAGGGGGCGAACTACAATGAGCAGTTCTTC
CASSLKQGANYNEQFF
>TRBJ1-4|TRBV19|NA|NA
TGTGCCAGTAGCCCTCAGAACAGGGAGACTAATGAAAAACTGTTTTTT
CASSPQNRETNEKLFF
>TRBJ2-7|TRBV7-2|NA|once
TGTGCCAGCAGCTTCCGACAGGTTGGGACCTACGAGCAGTACTTC
CASSFRQVGTYEQYF
>TRBJ2-7|TRBV11-3|TRBD1|NA
TGTGCCAGCAGCTTAGGAGCTGGGACAGATAGCTCCTACGAGCAGTACTTC
CASSLGAGTDSSYEQYF
>TRBJ2-1|TRBV28|TRBD2|NA
TGTGCCAGCAGCCCTGGACTAGCGAGAGTTAATGAGCAGTTCTTC
CASSPGLARVNEQFF
>TRBJ2-7|TRBV2|TRBD1|NA
TGTGCCAGCAGTGAAGAACAGGGGCCCTACGAGCAGTACTTC
CASSEEQGPYEQYF
>TRBJ2-3|TRBV7-3|NA|once
TGTGCCAGCAGCCCCACAGACAGGTTAGATACGCAGTATTTT
CASSPTDRLDTQYF
>TRBJ2-1|TRBV25-1|TRBD1|NA
TGTGCCAGCAGGGAGAGTGGGACAGGGTCTTACAATGAGCAGTTCTTC
CASRESGTGSYNEQFF
>TRBJ2-7|TRBV19|TRBD1|NA
TGTGCCAGTAGTGAAACCGGGACAGGGTCTTACGAGCAGTACTTC
CASSETGTGSYEQYF
>TRBJ1-5|TRBV5-8|NA|NA
TGTGCCAGCAACCTGGGAGACCTTCCCCAGCCCCAGCATTTT
CASNLGDLPQPQHF
>TRBJ1-6|TRBV2|NA|NA
TGTGCCAGCATCGGACCGAGCGGTGGTAATTCACCCCTCCACTTT
CASIGPSGGNSPLHF
>TRBJ2-7|TRBV4-3|NA|NA
TGCGCCAGCAGCCGCAGTAGCGACACCTACGAGCAGTACTTC
CASSRSSDTYEQYF
>TRBJ2-7|TRBV13|TRBD1|NA
TGTGCCAGCATCGATCGTAATAACAGGGGTTACGAGCAGTACTTC
CASIDRNNRGYEQYF